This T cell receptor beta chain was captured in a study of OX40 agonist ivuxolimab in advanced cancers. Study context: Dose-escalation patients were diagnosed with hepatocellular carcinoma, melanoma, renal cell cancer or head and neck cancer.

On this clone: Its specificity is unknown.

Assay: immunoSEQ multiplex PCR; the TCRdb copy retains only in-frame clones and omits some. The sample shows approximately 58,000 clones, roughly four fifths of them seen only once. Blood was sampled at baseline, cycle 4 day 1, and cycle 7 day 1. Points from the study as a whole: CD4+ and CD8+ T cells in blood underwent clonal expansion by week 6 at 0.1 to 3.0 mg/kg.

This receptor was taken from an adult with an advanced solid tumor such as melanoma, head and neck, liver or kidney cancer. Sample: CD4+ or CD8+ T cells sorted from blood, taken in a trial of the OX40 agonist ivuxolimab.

The CDR3 region has the DNA TGCGCCAGCAGTACGATGACAGCTAACTATGGCTACACCTTC. It encodes CASSTMTANYGYTF. This rearrangement joins TRBV5-1 to TRBJ1-2, with a weak D call TRBD1 (5 bases). The ends were cut back, 5 bases at V and 0 bases at J, with 11 bases in the middle. The CDR3 is 14 residues long. Germline CDR1 is SGHRS and CDR2 is YFSETQ.